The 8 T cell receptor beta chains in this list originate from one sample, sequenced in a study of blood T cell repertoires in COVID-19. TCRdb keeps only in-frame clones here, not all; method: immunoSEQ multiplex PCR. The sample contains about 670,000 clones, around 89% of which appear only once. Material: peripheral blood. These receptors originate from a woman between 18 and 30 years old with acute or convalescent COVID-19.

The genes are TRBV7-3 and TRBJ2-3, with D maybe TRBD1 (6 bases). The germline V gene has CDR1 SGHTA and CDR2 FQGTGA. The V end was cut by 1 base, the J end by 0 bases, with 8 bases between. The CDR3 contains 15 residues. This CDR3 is CASSLNRASTDTQYF. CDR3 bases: TGTGCCAGCAGCTTAAACAGGGCTAGCACAGATACGCAGTATTTT.

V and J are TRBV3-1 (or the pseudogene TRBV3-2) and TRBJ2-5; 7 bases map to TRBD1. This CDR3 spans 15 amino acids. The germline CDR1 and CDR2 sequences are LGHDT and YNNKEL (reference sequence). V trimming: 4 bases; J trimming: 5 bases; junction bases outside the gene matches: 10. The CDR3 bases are TGTGCCAGCAGCCCTCGACCGACAGGGATTGAGACCCAGTACTTC. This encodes CASSPRPTGIETQYF.

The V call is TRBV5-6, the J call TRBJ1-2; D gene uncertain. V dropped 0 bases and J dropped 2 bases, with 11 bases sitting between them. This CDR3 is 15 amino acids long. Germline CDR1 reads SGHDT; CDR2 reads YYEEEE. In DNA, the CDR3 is TGTGCCAGCAGCTTGGCCTTCGGAGGGAACTATGGCTACACCTTC. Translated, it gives CASSLAFGGNYGYTF.

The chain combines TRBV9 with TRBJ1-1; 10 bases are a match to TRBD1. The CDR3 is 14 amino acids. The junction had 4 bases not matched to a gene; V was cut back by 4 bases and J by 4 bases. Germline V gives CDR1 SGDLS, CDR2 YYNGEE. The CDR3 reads CASSTGQGSTEAFF. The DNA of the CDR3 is TGTGCCAGCAGCACGGGACAGGGGAGCACTGAAGCTTTCTTT.

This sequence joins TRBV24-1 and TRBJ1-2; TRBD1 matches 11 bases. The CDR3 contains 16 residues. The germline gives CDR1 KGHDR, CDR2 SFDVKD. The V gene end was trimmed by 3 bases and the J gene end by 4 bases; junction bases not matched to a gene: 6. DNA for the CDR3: TGTGCCACCAGTGATGCGGGGACAGGGGGACGCTATGGCTACACCTTC. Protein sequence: CATSDAGTGGRYGYTF.

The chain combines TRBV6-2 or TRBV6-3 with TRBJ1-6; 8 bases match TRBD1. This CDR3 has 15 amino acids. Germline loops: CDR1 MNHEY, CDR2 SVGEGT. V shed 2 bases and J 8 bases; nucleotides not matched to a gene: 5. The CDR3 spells CASSYPGQGDSPLHF. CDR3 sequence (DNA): TGTGCCAGCAGTTACCCCGGACAGGGCGATTCACCCCTCCACTTT.

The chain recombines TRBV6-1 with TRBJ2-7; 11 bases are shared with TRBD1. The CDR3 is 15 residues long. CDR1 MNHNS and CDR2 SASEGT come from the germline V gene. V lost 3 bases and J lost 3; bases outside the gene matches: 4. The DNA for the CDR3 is TGTGCCAGCAGTGATGAAGGGACAGGGGGCTACGAGCAGTACTTC. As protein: CASSDEGTGGYEQYF.

The CDR3 protein is CASSSTYPTGTNEQFF. In nucleotides, the CDR3 is TGTGCCAGCAGCTCTACCTACCCCACAGGGACCAATGAGCAGTTCTTC. V usage is TRBV7-9 and J usage is TRBJ2-1; D may be TRBD1 (6 bases). The V gene lost 4 bases and the J gene lost 6 bases, with 19 bases spanning the gap. The germline V gene encodes CDR1 SEHNR and CDR2 FQNEAQ (reference sequence). The CDR3 covers 16 residues.